These T cell receptor beta chains were read from a single sample in a study of blood T cell repertoires in COVID-19. Only in-frame clones appear in the TCRdb table, and some are missing; sequencing was by immunoSEQ multiplex PCR. The table shows 250,000 to 350,000 clones, with 65% to 85% occurring only once. Sequences were obtained from peripheral blood. All receptors come from a person between 65 and 80 years old with COVID-19, enrolled during active disease. Each CDR3 is given with its conserved first and last residue. D genes are given only for firm matches. Clone size is shown for a subset of rows, as once, few, many or a class of expanded clone.

TRBJ2-3 . TRBV9 once TGTGCCAGCAGCCCCGTGACTAACACAGATACGCAGTATTTT CASSPVTNTDTQYF
TRBJ1-2 . TRBV28 . TGTGCCAGCAATCCTCCTGGCGGGGTTAATGGCTACACCTTC CASNPPGGVNGYTF
TRBJ2-1 TRBD1 TRBV30 once TGTGCCTGGAGTGTTAACAGGGGAAACAATGAGCAGTTCTTC CAWSVNRGNNEQFF
TRBJ2-2 . TRBV4-3 few TGCGCCAGCAGCCAAGACCCGGCAGGGGGGTTAAAGGCCGGGGAGCTGTTTTTT CASSQDPAGGLKAGELFF
TRBJ1-1 TRBD1 TRBV5-4 . TGTGCCAGCAGCTTGCAGGGGGGTACTGAAGCTTTCTTT CASSLQGGTEAFF
TRBJ2-2 . TRBV5-4 . TGTGCCAGCAGCTTGGCGGGCAGGGTGACCGGGGAGCTGTTTTTT CASSLAGRVTGELFF
TRBJ1-4 . TRBV6-5 . TGTGCCAGCAGTTACCGCGGGGGGGGTGAAAAACTGTTTTTT CASSYRGGGEKLFF
TRBJ2-1 TRBD2 TRBV4-2 . TGTGCCAGCAGCCAAGATACGGCTAGCGGGAGGGCCGCGGGCGCCTACAATGAGCAGTTCTTC CASSQDTASGRAAGAYNEQFF
TRBJ2-7 . TRBV7-2 . TGTGCCAGCAGCTTAGCTTTGGGCGGGACTCTCTCCTACGAGCAGTACTTC CASSLALGGTLSYEQYF
TRBJ2-3 TRBD1 TRBV6-1 . TGTGCCAGCAGTGAAAGGGACACAGGGGTGAGCACAGATACGCAGTATTTT CASSERDTGVSTDTQYF
TRBJ1-2 . TRBV5-1 . TGCGCCAGCAGCGGAGCAGGGTCCCGGGGCTACACCTTC CASSGAGSRGYTF
TRBJ1-1 . TRBV18 . TGTGCCAGCTCACCGCAAGGGGGAATCACTGAAGCTTTCTTT CASSPQGGITEAFF
TRBJ2-1 . TRBV18 . TGTGCCAGCTCGTCTCAGGGTCTTAATGAGCAGTTCTTC CASSSQGLNEQFF
TRBJ1-5 . TRBV7-3 . TGTGCCAGCAGCTTAAGTCGCAGGGCTAATAGCAATCAGCCCCAGCATTTT CASSLSRRANSNQPQHF
TRBJ2-7 TRBD2 TRBV6-5 . TGTGCCAGCAGTTACTCTCCTAGCGGAACCTACGAGCAGTACTTC CASSYSPSGTYEQYF
TRBJ2-7 TRBD1 TRBV27 . TGTGCCAGCAGTTCCCAGGACAGGGGTTACGAGCAGTACTTC CASSSQDRGYEQYF
TRBJ2-7 . TRBV6-5 . TGTGCCAGCAGTTACTCGAGTGGGGGGGGCCCGAACGAGCAGTACTTC CASSYSSGGGPNEQYF
TRBJ2-5 . TRBV27 few TGTGCCAGCCGGGGGCGGGGGCGCGAGACCCAGTACTTC CASRGRGRETQYF
TRBJ2-1 . TRBV24-1 many TGTGCCACCGGAGGATACAATGAGCAGTTCTTC CATGGYNEQFF
TRBJ1-5 . TRBV28 . TGTGCCAGCAGTCCAAGACTGAGTAATCAGCCCCAGCATTTT CASSPRLSNQPQHF
TRBJ1-5 . TRBV19 . TGTGCCAGTAGTACCTTCCGCAGGGTTAGCAATCAGCCCCAGCATTTT CASSTFRRVSNQPQHF
TRBJ1-3 TRBD1 TRBV28 few TGTGCCGGACAGGGGGCCCTCTCTGGAAACACCATATATTTT CAGQGALSGNTIYF
TRBJ2-4 . TRBV6-1 . TGTGCCAGCAGTGAAGGGAGGGGAACCGCCAAAAACATTCAGTACTTC CASSEGRGTAKNIQYF
TRBJ2-7 . TRBV11-3 . TGTGCCAGCAGCTTAGAGGAGGGCTCCTACGAGCAGTACTTC CASSLEEGSYEQYF
TRBJ1-6 TRBD1 TRBV6-6 few TGTGCCAGCAAACTACAGGGGACCGACAATTCACCCCTCCACTTT CASKLQGTDNSPLHF
TRBJ2-5 TRBD1 TRBV24-1 . TGTGCCACCAGTGATTATGACAGGGACGAACAAGAGACCCAGTACTTC CATSDYDRDEQETQYF
TRBJ2-1 . TRBV15 . TGTGCCACCAGCAGAGTCGGGGTCGGGCAGTTCTTC CATSRVGVGQFF
TRBJ1-3 . TRBV14 . TGTGCCAGCAGCCAAAAGTCCGGGACACATAACTCTGGAAACACCATATATTTT CASSQKSGTHNSGNTIYF
TRBJ2-1 . TRBV11-2 few TGTGCCAGCAGCTTAGAACGGGTCGGCAGCAATGAGCAGTTCTTC CASSLERVGSNEQFF
TRBJ1-1 . TRBV3-1/TRBV3-2 . TGTGCCAGCAGCGAGTGGTTAGACACTGAAGCTTTCTTT CASSEWLDTEAFF
TRBJ2-1 . TRBV20-1 . TGCAGTGCCCGAAGACTAGTTGAGCAGTTCTTC CSARRLVEQFF
TRBJ1-4 . TRBV11-1 few TGTGCCAGCAGTCAAACCGGGTCAGCCATTGAAAAACTGTTTTTT CASSQTGSAIEKLFF
TRBJ2-5 TRBD1 TRBV18 . TGTGCCAGCTCACCGTCGGGACAGCAAGAGACCCAGTACTTC CASSPSGQQETQYF
TRBJ1-6 TRBD1 TRBV5-8 . TGTGCCAGCAGCTTCCGGACAGGGGCTAGCTCCTATAATTCACCCCTCCACTTT CASSFRTGASSYNSPLHF
TRBJ1-2 TRBD1 TRBV6-2/TRBV6-3 few TGTGCCAGCAGTTCGGGACAGGGGTATGGCTACACCTTC CASSSGQGYGYTF
TRBJ2-5 TRBD2 TRBV6-2/TRBV6-3 . TGTGCCAGCAGCCAATGGTGGACTAGCGGGATCGGACGGGGAGAGACCCAGTACTTC CASSQWWTSGIGRGETQYF
TRBJ1-4 . TRBV11-2 . TGTGCCAGCAGCTTTTTGGGCAGACAAAATGAAAAACTGTTTTTT CASSFLGRQNEKLFF
TRBJ2-7 . TRBV2 once TGTGCCAGCAGGAATCCCGGACTACCGGACTCCTACGAGCAGTACTTC CASRNPGLPDSYEQYF
TRBJ1-1 TRBD1 TRBV15 . TGTGCCACCAACGACAGGGGGGGAACTGAAGCTTTCTTT CATNDRGGTEAFF
TRBJ1-2 TRBD1 TRBV7-2 . TGTGCCAGCAGCTTAGGGCCGGGACAGGGGGCCACTCCCAGGGGCTACACCTTC CASSLGPGQGATPRGYTF
TRBJ2-1 TRBD2 TRBV7-6 . TGTGCCAGCAGCTTGAGACTAGCGGGATACCGTGGCTCCTACAATGAGCAGTTCTTC CASSLRLAGYRGSYNEQFF
TRBJ2-7 TRBD2 TRBV2 . TGTGCCAGCAGTGGACTAGCGGGGCCCACGGGCGAGCAGTACTTC CASSGLAGPTGEQYF
TRBJ1-6 TRBD1 TRBV19 . TGTGCCAGCAAGATATCCGGGACAGAAATCTTCAGCTCCTATAATTCACCCCTCCACTTT CASKISGTEIFSSYNSPLHF